These 10 T cell receptor beta chains originate from one sample sequenced in a study of shared clonotypes between healthy human individuals (dated by TCRdb to 2020 to 2022). For the CD8 naive samples, CD45RO-negative cells were positively selected for CCR7, yielding a CD45RA+CCR7+ population from which TemRA cells were excluded. The protocol used for the library was the immunoSEQ multiplex PCR assay. Held by TCRdb, this immuneACCESS table contains in-frame sequences only and omits some clones. Under half of the omission traces to an unresolved V gene where checked; the cause of the rest is unknown. The sample table shows some 2 million clones, and about 95% are seen once. The biggest ten clones account for roughly 1% of the sample. The sequenced sample was naive CD8+ T cells sorted from blood. The cell subset or site label of this sample denotes: CD45RA+CCR7+. Receptor source: a man between 18 and 35 years old in good health.

As regards this clone: The sample holds other DNA sequences that translate to the same CDR3. CDR3 in DNA: TGTGCCAGCAGTTTAGGCAGCTCCTACAATGAGCAGTTCTTC. This gives the protein CASSLGSSYNEQFF. This sequence joins TRBV27 and TRBJ2-1; D gene ambiguous. Germline CDR1 and CDR2: MNHEY and SMNVEV (reference sequence). There are 14 residues in the CDR3. The V end lost 2 bases, the J end lost 0 bases, and 5 bases lay between the germline ends.

The chain recombines TRBV7-9 with TRBJ2-3; 7 bases are a match to TRBD2. CDR3 length equals 16 residues. Germline values: CDR1 SEHNR, CDR2 FQNEAQ (reference sequence). V was pared by 5 bases and J by 4 bases, with 12 bases of the junction left unmatched. The CDR3 loop reads CASSPWYAGVPDTQYF. The CDR3 DNA sequence: TGTGCCAGCAGCCCCTGGTATGCGGGAGTACCAGATACGCAGTATTTT.

This clone was recorded once. The rearrangement links TRBV7-8 to TRBJ2-7, with 9 bases lining up with TRBD1. Germline CDR1 and CDR2: SGHVS and FQNEAQ. Unmatched junction bases numbered 7, after V lost 5 bases and J lost 2 bases. The CDR3 consists of 15 residues. Written as DNA, the CDR3 is TGTGCCAGCAGCATACCCGGGACAGGGACCTACGAGCAGTACTTC. Encoded protein: CASSIPGTGTYEQYF.

V is TRBV30 and J is TRBJ2-3; TRBD2 agrees at 10 bases. Trimming at V came to 1 base and at J to 5 bases, leaving 9 bases not matched to a gene. The length of the CDR3 is 16 residues. Germline V gene sequence: CDR1 GTSNPN, CDR2 SVGIG (reference sequence). The CDR3 region has the DNA TGTGCCTGGAGTGGGGGGCTAGCGGGAGTGGGAGATACGCAGTATTTT. This gives the protein CAWSGGLAGVGDTQYF.

The rearrangement links TRBV2 to TRBJ2-5, with 8 positions matching TRBD2. Germline CDR1 SNHLY, CDR2 FYNNEI. This CDR3 is built from 14 residues. Losses at the gene ends were 3 bases for V and 3 bases for J; bases not matched to a gene: 3. The CDR3 sequence is CASSDPGGKETQYF. The CDR3 DNA follows: TGTGCCAGCAGTGATCCGGGGGGGAAAGAGACCCAGTACTTC.

The chain employs TRBV7-9 and TRBJ2-7, with 9 bases fitting TRBD1. Per germline, CDR1 SEHNR and CDR2 FQNEAQ (reference sequence). J gave up 6 bases and V 4 bases, and 7 bases lay outside the gene matches. The CDR3 consists of 14 residues. CDR3 region: CASSSPGQGFEQYF. The CDR3 DNA follows: TGTGCCAGCAGCTCGCCGGGACAGGGATTCGAGCAGTACTTC.

The CDR3 loop reads CASSQDVGHGNTIYF. CDR3 coding DNA: TGCGCCAGCAGCCAAGATGTGGGGCATGGAAACACCATATATTTT. The chain couples TRBV4-3 to TRBJ1-3; D may be TRBD1 (5 bases). The germline CDR1 and CDR2 sequences are LGHNA and YSLEER. The CDR3 has 15 amino acids. The V end was cut by 0 bases, the J end by 3 bases, with 9 bases between.

The V gene is TRBV19, the J gene TRBJ2-1; weak D call: TRBD2 (6 bases). Germline assignment: CDR1 LNHDA and CDR2 SQIVND (reference sequence). CDR3 length: 12 amino acids. The V gene lost 9 bases and the J gene lost 4 bases, with 10 bases spanning the gap. Written as DNA, the CDR3 is TGTGCCAGCAGTCGGGGGTACAATGAGCAGTTCTTC. Its protein is CASSRGYNEQFF.

The chain links TRBV7-9 to TRBJ2-7, with D perhaps given as TRBD1 or TRBD2 (5 bases each). CDR3 length equals 17 residues. V was clipped by 2 bases and J by 0 bases, with 17 bases between them. Germline CDR1 reads SEHNR; CDR2 reads FQNEAQ (reference sequence). The DNA for the CDR3 is TGTGCCAGCAGCTTAATGTTCGGGACCGCCAGCTCCTACGAGCAGTACTTC. Protein sequence: CASSLMFGTASSYEQYF.

The gene calls are TRBV4-1 and TRBJ2-2; D remains unclear. V gave up 1 base and J gave up 0 bases, with 9 bases separating them. The CDR3 length is 16 residues. Germline-derived CDR1 and CDR2 are MGHRA and YSYEKL. DNA of the CDR3: TGCGCCAGCAGCCAAGTGTCCCAGTCGAACACCGGGGAGCTGTTTTTT. It specifies CASSQVSQSNTGELFF.